This is a list of T cell receptor beta chains from one sample in a study of CD8+CD57+ T cells in acquired aplastic anemia. TCRdb redid the calling of the reads with MiXCR, one entry per CDR3 protein. Among 150,000 or so distinct CDR3 sequences, about 54% were seen once, and the ten largest hold approximately 12%. Material: sorted CD4+, CD8+, or CD8+CD57+ T cells (not recorded which) from PBMCs. The origin of the receptors is a human donor with aplastic anemia. Both conserved end residues are part of each CDR3. A D gene is named only where the DNA matches it firmly. Size tells how often a clone was seen (once, few, many) or the class of an expanded clone, and some rows leave it out.

cdr3_aa: CASSLNRAGEKLFF
cdr3_nt: TGTGCCAGCAGCTTAAACAGGGCGGGTGAAAAACTGTTTTTT
d_call: NA
clone_size: many
v_call: TRBV7-8
j_call: TRBJ1-4

cdr3_aa: CASSRRDRGYEQYF
cdr3_nt: TGTGCCAGCAGCCGACGGGACAGGGGTTACGAGCAGTACTTC
d_call: TRBD1
clone_size: NA
v_call: TRBV7-9
j_call: TRBJ2-7

cdr3_aa: CASSPQTGDHEQYF
cdr3_nt: TGTGCCAGCAGCCCCCAGACAGGGGACCACGAGCAGTACTTC
d_call: TRBD1
clone_size: NA
v_call: TRBV7-3
j_call: TRBJ2-7

cdr3_aa: CASRTPGGASTDTQYF
cdr3_nt: TGTGCCAGTAGGACCCCAGGGGGGGCTAGCACAGATACGCAGTATTTT
d_call: NA
clone_size: NA
v_call: TRBV19
j_call: TRBJ2-3

cdr3_aa: CSVATGVNEKLFF
cdr3_nt: TGCAGCGTCGCGACAGGGGTTAATGAAAAACTGTTTTTT
d_call: TRBD1
clone_size: few
v_call: TRBV29-1
j_call: TRBJ1-4

cdr3_aa: CASSLPWEYGYTF
cdr3_nt: TGTGCCAGCAGCCTCCCTTGGGAATATGGCTACACCTTC
d_call: NA
clone_size: many
v_call: TRBV7-9
j_call: TRBJ1-2

cdr3_aa: CATYEQYF
cdr3_nt: TGTGCCACCTACGAGCAGTACTTC
d_call: NA
clone_size: few
v_call: TRBV24-1
j_call: TRBJ2-7

cdr3_aa: CASSQDIHVDSNQPQHF
cdr3_nt: TGTGCCAGCAGCCAAGATATACACGTTGACAGCAATCAGCCCCAGCATTTT
d_call: NA
clone_size: many
v_call: TRBV4-2
j_call: TRBJ1-5

cdr3_aa: CASSPGRGNGYTF
cdr3_nt: TGTGCCAGCAGCCCCGGCAGGGGAAATGGCTACACCTTC
d_call: NA
clone_size: NA
v_call: TRBV5-6
j_call: TRBJ1-2

cdr3_aa: CASSLVGSRGAAEKTQYF
cdr3_nt: TGTGCCAGCAGCTTAGTTGGTTCTCGGGGGGCCGCCGAAAAGACCCAGTACTTC
d_call: NA
clone_size: many
v_call: TRBV7-8
j_call: TRBJ2-5

cdr3_aa: CSVEGQASYGYTF
cdr3_nt: TGCAGCGTCGAGGGACAGGCGAGCTATGGCTACACCTTC
d_call: TRBD1
clone_size: NA
v_call: TRBV29-1
j_call: TRBJ1-2

cdr3_aa: CASSLRGDGGNTIYF
cdr3_nt: TGTGCCAGCAGTTTGCGAGGGGACGGTGGAAACACCATATATTTT
d_call: NA
clone_size: once
v_call: TRBV28
j_call: TRBJ1-3

cdr3_aa: CAIMTSGGSYEQYF
cdr3_nt: TGTGCCATCATGACTAGCGGGGGTTCCTACGAGCAGTACTTC
d_call: TRBD2
clone_size: once
v_call: TRBV10-3
j_call: TRBJ2-7

cdr3_aa: CSARLDSELGYNEQFF
cdr3_nt: TGCAGTGCTAGGTTAGATAGCGAACTGGGATACAATGAGCAGTTCTTC
d_call: NA
clone_size: many
v_call: TRBV20-1
j_call: TRBJ2-1

cdr3_aa: CASSMARTNYGYTF
cdr3_nt: TGTGCCAGTAGTATGGCACGGACTAACTATGGCTACACCTTC
d_call: NA
clone_size: many
v_call: TRBV19
j_call: TRBJ1-2

cdr3_aa: CASRQAGETQYF
cdr3_nt: TGTGCCAGCCGACAAGCCGGGGAGACCCAGTACTTC
d_call: NA
clone_size: NA
v_call: TRBV19
j_call: TRBJ2-5

cdr3_aa: CSVDRVGPMSTDTQYF
cdr3_nt: TGCAGCGTTGATAGGGTGGGGCCGATGAGCACAGATACGCAGTATTTT
d_call: NA
clone_size: NA
v_call: TRBV29-1
j_call: TRBJ2-3

cdr3_aa: CASSETGGNYGYTF
cdr3_nt: TGTGCCAGCAGTGAAACAGGGGGCAACTATGGCTACACCTTC
d_call: TRBD1
clone_size: many
v_call: TRBV2
j_call: TRBJ1-2

cdr3_aa: CASSQDMDWTYGYTF
cdr3_nt: TGTGCCAGCAGCCAAGATATGGACTGGACCTATGGCTACACCTTC
d_call: NA
clone_size: many
v_call: TRBV4-2
j_call: TRBJ1-2

cdr3_aa: CASSPGAYGYTF
cdr3_nt: TGTGCCAGCAGCCCCGGAGCCTATGGCTACACCTTC
d_call: NA
clone_size: NA
v_call: TRBV9
j_call: TRBJ1-2

cdr3_aa: CASSHEDRVTNYGYTF
cdr3_nt: TGTGCCAGCAGCCACGAGGACAGGGTTACTAACTATGGCTACACCTTC
d_call: TRBD1
clone_size: many
v_call: TRBV2
j_call: TRBJ1-2

cdr3_aa: CASGWDTGGLAFF
cdr3_nt: TGTGCTAGTGGTTGGGATACAGGGGGTCTAGCTTTCTTT
d_call: TRBD1
clone_size: many
v_call: TRBV12-5
j_call: TRBJ1-1

cdr3_aa: CASSLTADNEQFF
cdr3_nt: TGTGCCAGCAGCTTGACAGCGGACAATGAGCAGTTCTTC
d_call: NA
clone_size: NA
v_call: TRBV7-9
j_call: TRBJ2-1

cdr3_aa: CASRTGANTGELFF
cdr3_nt: TGTGCCAGCAGGACAGGGGCGAACACCGGGGAGCTGTTTTTT
d_call: TRBD1
clone_size: many
v_call: TRBV19
j_call: TRBJ2-2

cdr3_aa: CAIGGQGGYTF
cdr3_nt: TGTGCCATCGGTGGACAGGGAGGCTACACCTTC
d_call: TRBD1
clone_size: NA
v_call: TRBV10-3
j_call: TRBJ1-2

cdr3_aa: CASFGGSSSYEQYF
cdr3_nt: TGTGCCAGCTTTGGGGGGTCTTCGAGTTACGAGCAGTACTTC
d_call: NA
clone_size: NA
v_call: TRBV27
j_call: TRBJ2-7